Listed below are T cell receptor beta chains from one sample, sequenced in a study of blood T cells in healthy people across ages. TCRdb fed the 5' RACE reads into MiXCR, producing one record per CDR3 protein. The sample includes about 1.4 million distinct CDR3 sequences, approximately 59% of them seen just once. The sequenced sample consisted of blood. The receptor set was obtained from a man aged 18 to 29 in good health. Each CDR3 is given with its conserved first and last residue.

v_gene,j_gene,CDR3aa
TRBV18,TRBJ1-2,CASSPPLAYGYTF
TRBV7-4,TRBJ1-4,CASSSRQGQHEKLFF
TRBV5-1,TRBJ2-5,CASSLFPGVTQETQYF
TRBV6-7,TRBJ2-3,CASSYTRVKTDTQYF
TRBV20-1,TRBJ2-7,CSASAESYEQYF
TRBV20-1,TRBJ2-5,CSAARPGQGKETQYF
TRBV6-2/TRBV6-3,TRBJ2-1,CASLARPGYNEQFF
TRBV20-1,TRBJ2-3,CSASRRQYF
TRBV5-5,TRBJ2-7,CASSLFDYEQYF
TRBV6-5,TRBJ2-6,CASSYSLEGVNGANVLTF
TRBV27,TRBJ1-2,CASMGAKNLYGYTF
TRBV10-3,TRBJ2-5,CAISELDREQETQYF
TRBV4-3,TRBJ2-3,CASSQTSSGGISDTQYF
TRBV12-3/TRBV12-4,TRBJ2-7,CASSSDGGSYEQYF
TRBV20-1,TRBJ2-3,CSARPPLGGGPYTDTQYF
TRBV4-3,TRBJ1-2,CASSSRDRDYGYTF
TRBV25-1,TRBJ2-1,CASIGPGQGQEQFF